Below are 25 T cell receptor beta chains sequenced from a single sample in a study of cytomegalovirus exposure and HLA in healthy donors. Using immunoSEQ multiplex PCR, the repertoire was profiled, and TCRdb retains in-frame clones only, with some absent. This sample has roughly 60,000 clones, with about 95% found just once. The sequenced sample consisted of PBMCs. All receptors come from a man aged 18 to 30 in good health and CMV-seronegative.

V gene TRBV7-8 combines with J gene TRBJ2-5; 8 bases match TRBD1. Germline-derived CDR1 and CDR2 are SGHVS and FQNEAQ. Trimming took 5 bases from V and 5 from J; bases not matched to a gene: 4. The length of the CDR3 is 13 residues. The CDR3 DNA reads TGTGCCAGCAGCGCGGACAGGGTGGAGACCCAGTACTTC. It specifies CASSADRVETQYF.

CDR3 residues: CASSPQGNYGYTF. The CDR3 DNA follows: TGTGCCAGCAGTCCCCAGGGGAACTATGGCTACACCTTC. This chain uses TRBV28 with TRBJ1-2; weak D call: TRBD1 (6 bases). In germline, CDR1 is MDHEN, CDR2 SYDVKM. This CDR3 is built from 13 residues. V gave up 5 bases and J gave up 2 bases, with 9 bases separating them.

For the CDR3, the DNA is TGTGCCAGCAGTTACTCGAGTACGGGAAGCCCTGAAGCTTTCTTT. Translating it yields CASSYSSTGSPEAFF. V gene TRBV6-5 combines with J gene TRBJ1-1; D gene ambiguous. Trimming left V 0 bases short and J 6 bases short, with 14 bases between. The CDR3 covers 15 residues. CDR1 is MNHEY and CDR2 is SVGAGI in the germline V gene.

J is TRBJ1-2 and V is TRBV11-2; D is perhaps TRBD1 (6 bases). CDR3 size: 13 residues. CDR1 and CDR2 from the germline V gene are SGHAT and FQNNGV. The germline V and J ends were trimmed by 3 bases and 8 bases, with 13 bases remaining between them. In DNA, the CDR3 is TGTGCCAGCAGCTTCCCCGGGGGGCGAGGCTACACCTTC. As protein: CASSFPGGRGYTF.

The V call is TRBV19, the J call TRBJ2-5; 8 bases align to TRBD2. J was trimmed by 0 bases and V by 7 bases; bases with no gene match: 7. This CDR3 has 15 amino acids. CDR1 is LNHDA and CDR2 is SQIVND in the germline V gene (reference sequence). The CDR3 loop reads CASTEAGGDQETQYF. The DNA of the CDR3 is TGTGCCAGTACTGAGGCGGGAGGTGACCAAGAGACCCAGTACTTC.

This clone was detected once. The chain recombines TRBV5-1 with TRBJ2-7; 8 bases map to TRBD1. The CDR3 has 16 residues. J gave up 3 bases and V 4 bases, and 12 bases lay outside the gene matches. Germline V gene data show CDR1 as SGHRS and CDR2 as YFSETQ. The CDR3 sequence: CASSPRAGGEIYEQYF. The CDR3, as DNA: TGCGCCAGCAGCCCTCGGGCAGGGGGCGAAATCTACGAGCAGTACTTC.

This chain joins TRBV29-1 and TRBJ2-2; TRBD2 is a possible D gene (5 bases). Germline CDR1 reads SQVTM; CDR2 reads ANQGSEA. CDR3 length: 12 residues. V gave up 7 bases and J gave up 3 bases, with 9 bases separating them. DNA for the CDR3: TGCAGCGGTCTAGCCGACACCGGGGAGCTGTTTTTT. Translated: CSGLADTGELFF.

CDR3 DNA: TGTGCCAGCAGTTTACCCGACAGGTTTGGAGGGAACACTGAAGCTTTCTTT. It encodes CASSLPDRFGGNTEAFF. The chain employs TRBV28 and TRBJ1-1; possibly TRBD1 for D (6 bases). Trimming pared 2 bases from V and 1 base from J, leaving 17 bases between. The CDR3 is 17 amino acids. CDR1 and CDR2 (germline): MDHEN, SYDVKM.

This chain's CDR3 is CASSERTGGTSGFHYEQYF. In nucleotides, the CDR3 is TGCGCCAGCAGCGAAAGGACAGGAGGGACTAGCGGGTTCCACTACGAGCAGTACTTC. The chain employs TRBV5-1 and TRBJ2-7; TRBD2 matches 12 bases. The CDR3 is made up of 19 amino acids. In germline, CDR1 is SGHRS, CDR2 YFSETQ. The junction had 17 bases not matched to a gene; V was cut back by 4 bases and J by 3 bases. Together with reference TRBV5-1 and TRBJ2-7, the CDR3 gives the full variable domain: KAGVTQTPRYLIKTRGQQVTLSCSPISGHRSVSWYQQTPGQGLQFLFEYFSETQRNKGNFPGRFSGRQFSNSRSEMNVSTLELGDSALYLCASSERTGGTSGFHYEQYFGPGTRLTVT.

The J gene is TRBJ1-4, the V gene TRBV7-2; 7 nucleotides match TRBD1. The CDR3 runs to 14 residues. Germline V gene sequence: CDR1 SGHTA, CDR2 FQGNSA. After removal of 5 bases from V and 5 bases from J, the junction contained 5 bases not matched to a gene. The CDR3 loop is CASSLGGGNEKLFF. The CDR3 DNA reads as TGTGCCAGCAGCCTAGGGGGCGGAAATGAAAAACTGTTTTTT.

The chain is built from TRBV7-9 and TRBJ1-5, with a weak D call TRBD1 (6 bases). V was trimmed by 3 bases and J by 6 bases, leaving 9 bases between them. This CDR3 region has 13 residues. Germline V gene sequence: CDR1 SEHNR, CDR2 FQNEAQ (reference sequence). Here the CDR3 DNA reads TGTGCCAGCAGCTTGGAAGGGGGTCAGCCCCAGCATTTT. The encoded protein is CASSLEGGQPQHF.

V is TRBV15 and J is TRBJ1-6; tentative D call: TRBD1 (5 bases). The length of the CDR3 is 15 residues. Trimming cost V 0 bases and J 6 bases, with 9 bases left between them. Germline lookup yields CDR1 LNHNV and CDR2 YYDKDF (reference sequence). The CDR3 loop is CATSREATVNSPLHF. The CDR3 DNA reads TGTGCCACCAGCAGAGAAGCGACAGTTAATTCACCCCTCCACTTT.

V and J are TRBV4-3 and TRBJ1-1; TRBD1 aligns across 7 bases. This CDR3 has 16 amino acids. The trim removed 0 bases at V and 1 base at J, leaving 5 bases unmatched. Germline loops: CDR1 LGHNA, CDR2 YSLEER. CDR3 in DNA: TGCGCCAGCAGCCAAGATTCGGACAGGAAGAACACTGAAGCTTTCTTT. Translated: CASSQDSDRKNTEAFF.

The chain carries TRBV11-2 and TRBJ2-3; 7 positions match TRBD1. The CDR3 is made up of 15 amino acids. Losses at the gene ends were 4 bases for V and 3 bases for J; bases not matched to a gene: 7. Germline CDR1 is SGHAT and CDR2 is FQNNGV. The CDR3: CASSSPGQPTDTQYF. DNA of the CDR3: TGTGCCAGCAGCTCGCCGGGACAGCCAACAGATACGCAGTATTTT.

The J gene is TRBJ1-1, the V gene TRBV19; perhaps TRBD1 as D (5 bases). CDR3 length: 13 residues. Per the germline V gene, CDR1 is LNHDA and CDR2 is SQIVND (reference sequence). V was cut by 2 bases and J by 8 bases, with 12 bases left in between. CDR3 bases: TGTGCCAGTAGTATAAACCCAGGGCAGGAAGCTTTCTTT. It yields the protein CASSINPGQEAFF.

The chain carries TRBV14 and TRBJ2-7; 9 bases fit TRBD1. V gave up 0 bases and J gave up 8 bases; unmatched junction bases: 8. The CDR3 runs to 15 residues. Germline assignment: CDR1 SGHDN and CDR2 FVKESK. DNA of the CDR3: TGTGCCAGCAGCCAAGATCGAGGACAGGGGAGCAAGCAGTACTTC. Protein sequence: CASSQDRGQGSKQYF.

The chain couples TRBV7-9 to TRBJ2-5; 15 nucleotides align to TRBD2. Germline V gene data show CDR1 as SEHNR and CDR2 as FQNEAQ (reference sequence). This CDR3 has 15 amino acids. Trimming at V came to 9 bases and at J to 4 bases, leaving 6 bases not matched to a gene. CDR3 in DNA: TGTGCCAGTTCCCTGGGACTAGCGGGAGGAGAGACCCAGTACTTC. Translating gives CASSLGLAGGETQYF. The whole variable domain, remainder taken from reference TRBV7-9 and TRBJ2-5, is DTGVSQNPRHKITKRGQNVTFRCDPISEHNRLYWYRQTLGQGPEFLTYFQNEAQLEKSRLLSDRFSAERPKGSFSTLEIQRTEQGDSAMYLCASSLGLAGGETQYFGPGTRLLVL.

In its sample, this clone was seen once. V and J are TRBV27 and TRBJ1-2; 8 bases are shared with TRBD1. Trimming took 5 bases from V and 7 from J; bases not matched to a gene: 9. Germline loops: CDR1 MNHEY, CDR2 SMNVEV (reference sequence). This CDR3 has 14 residues. The CDR3 here is CASSLLSGGGGYTF. CDR3 in DNA: TGTGCCAGCAGTCTACTTTCAGGGGGCGGTGGCTACACCTTC.

The chain uses TRBV29-1 and TRBJ1-1; 8 nucleotides match TRBD1. CDR3 size: 15 residues. From germline, CDR1 is SQVTM and CDR2 ANQGSEA. The V gene end was trimmed by 4 bases and the J gene end by 2 bases; junction bases not matched to a gene: 9. In DNA, the CDR3 is TGCAGCGTTGCGGACAGGGCTAACTCAAACACTGAAGCTTTCTTT. Translating it yields CSVADRANSNTEAFF.

The CDR3 reads CASSGGEQFF. CDR3 in DNA: TGTGCCAGCAGTGGCGGTGAGCAGTTCTTC. The chain links TRBV2 to TRBJ2-1; D remains ambiguous. The V and J ends lost 4 bases and 9 bases respectively, with 4 bases between them. Germline V gene sequence: CDR1 SNHLY, CDR2 FYNNEI. The CDR3 length is 10 residues.

V gene TRBV6-4 combines with J gene TRBJ1-2; no reliable D call. The CDR3 has 15 amino acids. The germline V gene has CDR1 MRHNA and CDR2 SNTAGT. Trimming left V 4 bases short and J 4 bases short, with 16 bases between. The CDR3 spells CASSAWSEGVYGYTF. DNA for the CDR3: TGTGCCAGCAGTGCGTGGTCCGAGGGCGTCTATGGCTACACCTTC.

The sample holds one count of this clone. The gene calls are TRBV14 and TRBJ2-1, with 7 bases aligning to TRBD2. The CDR3 length is 16 residues. The V gene's germline CDR1 is SGHDN and CDR2 FVKESK. Trimming took 2 bases from V and 2 from J; bases not matched to a gene: 6. In DNA, the CDR3 is TGTGCCAGCAGCCAATTCAGCGGGGTTACCTACAATGAGCAGTTCTTC. It translates to CASSQFSGVTYNEQFF.

The chain couples TRBV11-2 to TRBJ2-1; possibly TRBD2 for D (6 bases). The CDR3 runs 19 residues. Trimming took off 1 base at V and 0 bases at J, with 19 bases between the two ends. In germline, CDR1 is SGHAT, CDR2 FQNNGV. Here the CDR3 reads CASSLVSGSGLGSYNEQFF. In DNA form, the CDR3 reads TGTGCCAGCAGCTTAGTGTCCGGGAGTGGATTGGGCTCCTACAATGAGCAGTTCTTC.

A note on this clone: Other DNA variants within this sample encode the same CDR3. The V gene is TRBV7-2, the J gene TRBJ1-1; unclear D gene. The CDR3 runs 13 residues. CDR1 SGHTA and CDR2 FQGNSA come from the germline V gene. Trimming cost V 1 base and J 1 base, with 4 bases left between them. Here the CDR3 reads CASSLDRNTEAFF. Written as DNA, the CDR3 is TGTGCCAGCAGCTTAGATAGGAACACTGAAGCTTTCTTT. Supplemented by reference TRBV7-2 and TRBJ1-1, the full variable domain reads GAGVSQSPSNKVTEKGKDVELRCDPISGHTALYWYRQSLGQGLEFLIYFQGNSAPDKSGLPSDRFSAERTGGSVSTLTIQRTQQEDSAVYLCASSLDRNTEAFFGQGTRLTVV.

The gene calls are TRBV12-1 and TRBJ2-7; no DNA check was done on the table's D call, TRBD1. TRBV12-1 is recorded as a pseudogene. The CDR3 loop spans 14 amino acids. The CDR3 loop is CASSSRQSSYEQYF. The CDR3 nucleotides are TGTGCCAGCAGCTCCCGACAGTCTTCCTACGAGCAGTACTTC.